This TCR beta chain was recorded in a study of T cells in Graves' hyperthyroidism and ophthalmopathy (dated by TCRdb to the late 2010s). With respect to the entire study: Peripheral blood was collected at initial diagnosis, before any treatment. Thyroid tissue and blood T-cell repertoires from more than five Graves' hyperthyroidism patients were also compared in the study. For training and testing, the 100 or so patients in the discovery cohort were randomly divided in a 7:3 ratio. After sampling, hyperthyroidism patients received methimazole starting at 30 mg daily, and ophthalmopathy patients received high-dose intravenous methylprednisolone. According to the paper, TCR Vbeta CDR3 sequencing was carried out on 120 to 150 peripheral blood samples, which came from 40 to 45 ophthalmopathy, 75 or so hyperthyroidism and around 17 progressor patients. A discovery cohort of about 100 patients, roughly 40 with Graves' ophthalmopathy and 55 to 60 with stable Graves' hyperthyroidism, was used to find distinguishing TCR V-J signatures. Prospective prediction of ophthalmopathy was tested in an independent validation cohort of approximately 19 hyperthyroidism patients and 15 to 17 patients who later progressed to ophthalmopathy.

Paper-wide results and their limitations: Sample size was not statistically predetermined, and blinding of investigators to group allocation was not performed. In validation, the model predicted progression to ophthalmopathy with approximately 70% sensitivity and approximately 78% specificity, a median of about 6.7 months before onset. In cross-validation, a model built on a 13 V-J signature told ophthalmopathy apart from stable hyperthyroidism with over 85% sensitivity and about 81% specificity, and in testing the same model reached 80%/75%. Most expanded thyroid clonotypes (frequency above 0.001) were also found in blood, which suggests that blood repertoires may mirror thyroid immune responses.

Via the germline V gene, CDR1 is SGHVS and CDR2 FQNEAQ. The junction shows trimming of 5 bases on V and 2 bases on J, plus 16 bases between the germline ends. The CDR3 measures 16 amino acids from cysteine to phenylalanine. The DNA shown is the 48-base CDR3, in frame from base 1. This clonotype was detected ten times or more. No cognate antigen has been identified for it. No base-level quality is on record; no much larger clone is a single base apart. Stable Graves' hyperthyroidism was defined as the absence of progression to ophthalmopathy over 18 months of follow-up. Hyperthyroidism patients were newly diagnosed, with disease duration under 2 months, and aged 18 to 65 years. Patients with uncontrolled infections, other autoimmune diseases, pregnancy or lactation were excluded. Diagnoses were established on the basis of clinical symptoms, serum thyroxine and TRAb, thyroid ultrasound, and orbital computed tomography. PBMCs were isolated from more than 8 ml of fresh peripheral blood by Ficoll-Paque density gradient centrifugation. Total RNA was extracted using Trizol reagent, and RNA quality was assessed on an Agilent 2100 Bioanalyzer.

TCR beta CDR3 regions were amplified from RNA transcripts. The first round of RT-PCR for the TCR CDR3 was performed with the HTBI primer set and the Qiagen OneStep RT-PCR kit. The libraries were constructed in a second round of multiplex PCR and then size-selected and purified. Sequencing of the libraries was done on an Illumina HiSeq2000 using paired-end 100 bp reads. Per the source publication's procedure: SOAPnuke was used to process the raw data, removing reads that contained adapters or uncalled bases, had a mean Phred below 15, or lacked an exact match to the constant primer or identifier. COPE v1.2.5 was used to merge the high-quality paired reads, and each unique nucleotide sequence was defined as a clonotype. Clonotypes were aligned to IMGT TRBV, TRBD and TRBJ reference segments using MiTCR v1.1. The analysis was restricted to V-J combinations with a frequency above 0.0001, which together covered about 99% of the repertoires. The TCS score was defined as the ratio of F50 (clonal expansion) to E x V (chaos), calculated using BLOSUM62-based TCRdist between CDR3 peptides within each V-J. Welch's t-statistics and random forest reduced fewer than 600 V-J features to 13, which were used in a naive Bayes classifier (R e1071). TCRdb trimmed the raw reads at Q25, called clones with MiXCR and kept productive beta chains. Each CDR3 protein gets just one entry, which takes the most common genes and DNA from the rows behind it. The V and J calls and clone size are TCRdb's, not the authors'. The sample contains hundreds of thousands of distinct CDR3 sequences, 11% to 15% of them found a single time. Of the sample, about a tenth is held by the ten largest clones.

The sample comprised blood. This TCR came from a woman between 18 and 30 years old with Graves' hyperthyroidism. The chain links TRBV7-8 with TRBJ2-1; D gene: possibly TRBD2, on 7 matching bases. For the CDR3, the sequence is CASSRAGGLTYNEQFF. The nucleotide sequence is TGTGCCAGCAGCCGCGCCGGGGGGCTAACCTACAATGAGCAGTTCTTC.